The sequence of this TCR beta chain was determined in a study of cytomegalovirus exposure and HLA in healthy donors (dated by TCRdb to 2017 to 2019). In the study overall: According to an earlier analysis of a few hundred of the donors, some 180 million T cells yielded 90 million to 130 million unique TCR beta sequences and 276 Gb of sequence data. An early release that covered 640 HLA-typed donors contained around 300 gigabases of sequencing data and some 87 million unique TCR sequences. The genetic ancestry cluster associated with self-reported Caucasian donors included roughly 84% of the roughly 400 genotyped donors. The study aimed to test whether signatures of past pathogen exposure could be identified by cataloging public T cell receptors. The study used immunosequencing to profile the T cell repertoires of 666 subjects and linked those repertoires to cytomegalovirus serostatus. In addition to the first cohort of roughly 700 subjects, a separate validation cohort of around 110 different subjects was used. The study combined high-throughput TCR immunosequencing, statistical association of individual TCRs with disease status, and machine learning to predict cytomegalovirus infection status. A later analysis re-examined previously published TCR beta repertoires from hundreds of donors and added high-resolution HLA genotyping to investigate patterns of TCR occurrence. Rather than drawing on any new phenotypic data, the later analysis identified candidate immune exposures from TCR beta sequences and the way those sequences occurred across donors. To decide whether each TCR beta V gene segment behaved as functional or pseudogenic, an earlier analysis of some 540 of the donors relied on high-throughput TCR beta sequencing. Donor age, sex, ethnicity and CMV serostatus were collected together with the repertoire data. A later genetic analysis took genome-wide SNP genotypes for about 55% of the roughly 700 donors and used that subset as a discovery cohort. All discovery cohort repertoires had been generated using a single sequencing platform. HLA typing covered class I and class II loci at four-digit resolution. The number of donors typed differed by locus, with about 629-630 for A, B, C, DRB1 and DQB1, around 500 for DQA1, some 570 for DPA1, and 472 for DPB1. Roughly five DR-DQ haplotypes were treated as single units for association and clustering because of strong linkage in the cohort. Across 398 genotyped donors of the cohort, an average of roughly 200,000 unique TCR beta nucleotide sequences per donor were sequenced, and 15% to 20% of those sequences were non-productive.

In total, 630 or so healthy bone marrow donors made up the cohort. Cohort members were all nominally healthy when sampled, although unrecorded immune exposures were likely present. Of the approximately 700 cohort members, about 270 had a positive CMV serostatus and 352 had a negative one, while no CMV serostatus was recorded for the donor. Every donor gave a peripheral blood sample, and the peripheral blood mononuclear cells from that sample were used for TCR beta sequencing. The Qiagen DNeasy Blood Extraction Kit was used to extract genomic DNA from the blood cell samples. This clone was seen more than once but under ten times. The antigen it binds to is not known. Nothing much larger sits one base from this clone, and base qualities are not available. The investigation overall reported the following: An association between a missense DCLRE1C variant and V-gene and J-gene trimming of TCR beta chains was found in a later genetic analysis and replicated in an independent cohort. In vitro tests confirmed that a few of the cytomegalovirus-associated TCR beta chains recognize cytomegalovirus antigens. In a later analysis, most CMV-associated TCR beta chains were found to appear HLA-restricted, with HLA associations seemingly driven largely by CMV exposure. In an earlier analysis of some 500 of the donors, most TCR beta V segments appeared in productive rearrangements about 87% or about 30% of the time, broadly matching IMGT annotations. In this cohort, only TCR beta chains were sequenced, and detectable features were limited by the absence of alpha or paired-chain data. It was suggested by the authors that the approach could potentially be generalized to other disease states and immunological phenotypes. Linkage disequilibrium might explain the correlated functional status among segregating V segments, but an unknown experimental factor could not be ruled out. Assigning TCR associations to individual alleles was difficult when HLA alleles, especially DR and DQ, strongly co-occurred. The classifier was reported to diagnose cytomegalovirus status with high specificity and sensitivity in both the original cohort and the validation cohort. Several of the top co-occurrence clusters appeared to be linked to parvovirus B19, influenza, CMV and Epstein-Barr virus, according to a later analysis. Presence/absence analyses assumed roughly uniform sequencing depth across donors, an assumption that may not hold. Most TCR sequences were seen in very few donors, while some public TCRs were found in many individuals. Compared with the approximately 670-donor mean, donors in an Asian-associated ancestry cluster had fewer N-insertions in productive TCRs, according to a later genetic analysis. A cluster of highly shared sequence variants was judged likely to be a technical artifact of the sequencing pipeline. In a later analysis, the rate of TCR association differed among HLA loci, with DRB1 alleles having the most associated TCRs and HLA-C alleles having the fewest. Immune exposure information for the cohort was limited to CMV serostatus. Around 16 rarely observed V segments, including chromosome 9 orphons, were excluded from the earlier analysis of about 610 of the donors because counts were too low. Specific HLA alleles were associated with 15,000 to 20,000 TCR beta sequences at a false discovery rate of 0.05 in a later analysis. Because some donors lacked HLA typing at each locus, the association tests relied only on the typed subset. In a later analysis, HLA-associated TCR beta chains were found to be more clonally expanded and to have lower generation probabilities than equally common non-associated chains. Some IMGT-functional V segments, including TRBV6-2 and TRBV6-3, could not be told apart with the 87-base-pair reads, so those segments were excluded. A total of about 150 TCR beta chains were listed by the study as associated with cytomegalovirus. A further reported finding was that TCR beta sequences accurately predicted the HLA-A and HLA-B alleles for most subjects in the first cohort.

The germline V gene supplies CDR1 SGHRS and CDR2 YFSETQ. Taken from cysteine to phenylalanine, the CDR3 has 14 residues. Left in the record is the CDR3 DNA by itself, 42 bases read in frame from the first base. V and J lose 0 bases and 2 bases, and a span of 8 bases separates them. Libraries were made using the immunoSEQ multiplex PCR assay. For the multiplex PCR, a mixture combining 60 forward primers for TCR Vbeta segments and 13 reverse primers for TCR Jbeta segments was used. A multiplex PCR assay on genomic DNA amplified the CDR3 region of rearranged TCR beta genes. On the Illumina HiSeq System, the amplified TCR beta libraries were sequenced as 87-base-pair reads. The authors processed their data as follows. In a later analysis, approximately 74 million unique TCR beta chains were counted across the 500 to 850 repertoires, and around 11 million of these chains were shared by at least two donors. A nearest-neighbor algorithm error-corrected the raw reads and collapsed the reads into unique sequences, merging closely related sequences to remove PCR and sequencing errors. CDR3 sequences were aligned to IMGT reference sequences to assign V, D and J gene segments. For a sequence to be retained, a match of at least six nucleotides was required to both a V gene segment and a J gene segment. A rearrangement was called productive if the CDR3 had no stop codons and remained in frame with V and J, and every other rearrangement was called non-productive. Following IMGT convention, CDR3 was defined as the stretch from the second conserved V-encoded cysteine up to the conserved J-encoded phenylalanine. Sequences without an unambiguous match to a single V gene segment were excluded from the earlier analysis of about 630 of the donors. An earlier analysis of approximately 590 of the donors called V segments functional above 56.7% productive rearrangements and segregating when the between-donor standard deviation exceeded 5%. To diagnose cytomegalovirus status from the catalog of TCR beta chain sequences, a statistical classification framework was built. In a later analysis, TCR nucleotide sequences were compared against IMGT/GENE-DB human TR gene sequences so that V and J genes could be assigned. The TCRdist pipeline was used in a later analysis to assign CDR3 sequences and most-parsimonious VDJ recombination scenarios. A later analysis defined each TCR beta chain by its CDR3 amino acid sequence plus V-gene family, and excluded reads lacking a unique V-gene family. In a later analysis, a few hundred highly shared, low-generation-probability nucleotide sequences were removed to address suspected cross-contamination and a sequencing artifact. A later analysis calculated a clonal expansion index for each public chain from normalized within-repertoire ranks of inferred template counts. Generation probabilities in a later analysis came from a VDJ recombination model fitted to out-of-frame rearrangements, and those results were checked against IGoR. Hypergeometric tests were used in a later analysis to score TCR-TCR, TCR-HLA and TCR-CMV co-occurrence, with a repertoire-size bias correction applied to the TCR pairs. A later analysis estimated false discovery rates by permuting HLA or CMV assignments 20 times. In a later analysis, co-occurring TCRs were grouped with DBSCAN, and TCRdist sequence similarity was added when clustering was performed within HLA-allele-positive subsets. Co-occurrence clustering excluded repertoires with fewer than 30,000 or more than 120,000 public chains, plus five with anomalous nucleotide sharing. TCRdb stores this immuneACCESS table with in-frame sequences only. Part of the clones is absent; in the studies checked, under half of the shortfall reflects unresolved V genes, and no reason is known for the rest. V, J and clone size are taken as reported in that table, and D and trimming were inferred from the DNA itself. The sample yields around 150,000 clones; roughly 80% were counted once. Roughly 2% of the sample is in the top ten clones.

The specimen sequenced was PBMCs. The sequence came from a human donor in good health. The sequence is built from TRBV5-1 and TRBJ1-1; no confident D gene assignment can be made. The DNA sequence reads TGCGCCAGCAGCTTGGGAGGGCTAAACACTGAAGCTTTCTTT. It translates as CASSLGGLNTEAFF.